Below, 21 T cell receptor beta chains from the same sample are listed, as sequenced in a study of blood T cell repertoires in COVID-19. Data came from immunoSEQ multiplex PCR; TCRdb stores just in-frame clones and leaves some out. The sample lists over 400,000 clones, approximately 88% occurring once. Sample: peripheral blood. These TCRs come from a woman in her fifties or sixties with COVID-19, enrolled during active disease.

This chain uses TRBV7-8 with TRBJ2-1; 7 bases match TRBD1. The CDR3 covers 16 residues. Germline CDR1 reads SGHVS; CDR2 reads FQNEAQ. V trimming: 4 bases; J trimming: 3 bases; junction bases outside the gene matches: 9. This CDR3 reads CASSSLGTEHYNEQFF. Here the CDR3 DNA reads TGTGCCAGCAGCTCCCTTGGGACAGAGCACTACAATGAGCAGTTCTTC.

The gene calls are TRBV12-3 or TRBV12-4 and TRBJ1-2; TRBD1 matches 7 bases. The junction had 9 bases not matched to a gene; V was cut back by 10 bases and J by 7 bases. CDR3 length equals 12 residues. CDR3 sequence: CAIPKGQSGYTF. CDR3 bases: TGTGCCATCCCAAAGGGACAGAGTGGCTACACCTTC.

This chain joins TRBV29-1 and TRBJ1-2, with TRBD1 matching over 8 bases. The trim removed 8 bases at V and 7 bases at J, leaving 15 bases unmatched. Germline assignment: CDR1 SQVTM and CDR2 ANQGSEA. The CDR3 runs to 14 residues. The CDR3 reads CSTGRTGLGFGYTF. The CDR3 DNA is TGCAGCACCGGACGGACAGGGTTGGGGTTTGGCTACACCTTC. Full variable domain (rest looked up from reference TRBV29-1 and TRBJ1-2): SAVISQKPSRDICQRGTSLTIQCQVDSQVTMMFWYRQQPGQSLTLIATANQGSEATYESGFVIDKFPISRPNLTFSTLTVSNMSPEDSSIYLCSTGRTGLGFGYTFGSGTRLTVV.

V is TRBV5-1 and J is TRBJ1-2; 10 bases line up with TRBD1. V was clipped by 5 bases and J by 7 bases; unmatched bases: 8. The germline V gene encodes CDR1 SGHRS and CDR2 YFSETQ. CDR3 length equals 14 residues. CDR3 amino acids: CASRTWTGGTGYTF. The CDR3 nucleotides are TGCGCCAGCAGAACCTGGACAGGGGGGACTGGCTACACCTTC.

This clone has only a few counts. The chain links TRBV29-1 to TRBJ1-2; possibly TRBD1 for D (6 bases). The germline V gene encodes CDR1 SQVTM and CDR2 ANQGSEA. The CDR3 extends over 17 amino acids. Trimming shortened V by 7 bases and J by 3 bases, and 27 bases separated the two germline ends. The CDR3 loop reads CSARGAPGPKGDYGYTF. As DNA, the CDR3 is TGCAGCGCTCGGGGGGCCCCGGGTCCTAAAGGGGACTATGGCTACACCTTC. Looking up the rest from reference TRBV29-1 and TRBJ1-2 gives the full variable domain: SAVISQKPSRDICQRGTSLTIQCQVDSQVTMMFWYRQQPGQSLTLIATANQGSEATYESGFVIDKFPISRPNLTFSTLTVSNMSPEDSSIYLCSARGAPGPKGDYGYTFGSGTRLTVV.

J is TRBJ1-2 and V is TRBV7-2, with 7 bases matching TRBD1. From germline, CDR1 is SGHTA and CDR2 FQGNSA. V lost 6 bases, J lost 3 bases, and 10 bases stayed unmatched. The CDR3 loop spans 15 amino acids. Written as DNA, the CDR3 is TGTGCCAGCAGATCCAGACAGGGAAAGGACTATGGCTACACCTTC. It is translated as CASRSRQGKDYGYTF.

The chain has TRBV2 and TRBJ2-3; 8 bases are shared with TRBD1. The length of the CDR3 is 14 residues. J gave up 4 bases and V 6 bases, and 6 bases lay outside the gene matches. The germline CDR1 and CDR2 sequences are SNHLY and FYNNEI. The CDR3 DNA reads as TGTGCCAGCAGATCACAGGGGGGTTCAGATACGCAGTATTTT. As protein: CASRSQGGSDTQYF. The variable domain in full, with the rest retrieved from reference TRBV2 and TRBJ2-3, is EPEVTQTPSHQVTQMGQEVILRCVPISNHLYFYWYRQILGQKVEFLVSFYNNEISEKSEIFDDQFSVERPDGSNFTLKIRSTKLEDSAMYFCASRSQGGSDTQYFGPGTRLTVL.

The chain is built from TRBV4-1 and TRBJ2-3; the D is unclear. V was trimmed by 5 bases and J by 3 bases, leaving 12 bases between them. This CDR3 contains 14 residues. Germline CDR1 reads MGHRA; CDR2 reads YSYEKL. The DNA for the CDR3 is TGCGCCAGCAGCAGACTCCCTCGTACAGATACGCAGTATTTT. Translating gives CASSRLPRTDTQYF.

The chain recombines TRBV6-2 or TRBV6-3 with TRBJ1-2; a possible D gene is TRBD1 (5 bases). CDR3 size: 15 residues. Trimming took 4 bases from V and 5 from J, leaving 17 bases between them. Germline V lookup: CDR1 MNHEY, CDR2 SVGEGT. The DNA for the CDR3 is TGTGCCAGCAGTTTCTACCCGACAGACACTTATGGCTACACCTTC. It is translated as CASSFYPTDTYGYTF.

The chain recombines TRBV11-2 with TRBJ1-1; maybe TRBD1 (5 bases). CDR3 length: 14 amino acids. Trimming took 4 bases from V and 6 from J, leaving 15 bases between them. Germline V CDR1 and CDR2: SGHAT, FQNNGV. CDR3 DNA sequence: TGTGCCAGCAGCTCCCTCCGGGGGAGGGCTGAAGCTTTCTTT. Protein sequence: CASSSLRGRAEAFF.

The rearrangement links TRBV28 to TRBJ1-5, with a weak D call TRBD1 (6 bases). V was trimmed by 7 bases and J by 5 bases, leaving 18 bases between them. The CDR3 covers 15 residues. Germline V gene data show CDR1 as MDHEN and CDR2 as SYDVKM. The CDR3 DNA reads as TGTGCCAGCAATCGAGGCGACAGGACCGATCAGCCCCAGCATTTT. It is translated as CASNRGDRTDQPQHF.

The chain links TRBV10-3 to TRBJ1-6, with a weak D call TRBD1 (6 bases). Germline lookup yields CDR1 ENHRY and CDR2 SYGVKD. The CDR3 is 15 residues long. V lost 5 bases to trimming and J lost 3 bases, with 11 bases between them. The CDR3 coding sequence is TGTGCCATCAGTAAACAGGGAAACTATAATTCACCCCTCCACTTT. Protein: CAISKQGNYNSPLHF.

This chain links TRBV3-1 (or the pseudogene TRBV3-2) with TRBJ1-2; D is unclear. Looked up from germline, CDR1 is LGHDT and CDR2 is YNNKEL (reference sequence). V was trimmed by 4 bases and J by 8 bases, leaving 14 bases between them. The CDR3 has 13 residues. Here the CDR3 reads CASSPQRLGGYTF. Here the CDR3 DNA reads TGTGCCAGCAGCCCCCAGAGATTGGGCGGCTACACCTTC.

V usage is TRBV29-1 and J usage is TRBJ1-1, with 8 bases matching TRBD1. CDR1 is SQVTM and CDR2 is ANQGSEA in the germline V gene. The V gene end was trimmed by 5 bases and the J gene end by 6 bases; junction bases not matched to a gene: 5. This CDR3 has 12 residues. CDR3 in amino acids: CSVRTGQSEAFF. CDR3 sequence (DNA): TGCAGCGTTCGGACAGGGCAATCTGAAGCTTTCTTT. The full variable domain, completed using reference TRBV29-1 and TRBJ1-1, is SAVISQKPSRDICQRGTSLTIQCQVDSQVTMMFWYRQQPGQSLTLIATANQGSEATYESGFVIDKFPISRPNLTFSTLTVSNMSPEDSSIYLCSVRTGQSEAFFGQGTRLTVV.

The J gene is TRBJ1-2, the V gene TRBV23-1, with D maybe TRBD1 (6 bases). TRBV23-1 is an ORF for which the function is uncertain. This CDR3 comprises 16 residues. V lost 6 bases, J lost 2 bases, and 19 bases lay in between. The CDR3 spells CASRNRVWDKNYGYTF. CDR3 nucleotides: TGCGCCAGCAGAAACAGGGTCTGGGATAAGAACTATGGCTACACCTTC.

The rearrangement joins TRBV5-4 to TRBJ1-3, with 7 bases that match TRBD1. V lost 0 bases, J lost 0 bases, and 6 bases stayed unmatched. This CDR3 comprises 17 residues. CDR1 and CDR2 from the germline V gene are SGHNT and YYREEE (reference sequence). DNA of the CDR3: TGTGCCAGCAGCTTGGGGGGACAGAAAATCTCTGGAAACACCATATATTTT. Encoded protein: CASSLGGQKISGNTIYF.

Concerning this clone itself: Other DNA sequences in this specimen translate into the identical CDR3. V usage is TRBV5-4 and J usage is TRBJ1-2, with TRBD1 as a possible D gene (6 bases). V shed 0 bases and J shed 2 bases, with 8 bases lying between them. The V gene's germline CDR1 is SGHNT and CDR2 YYREEE (reference sequence). The CDR3 covers 14 residues. CDR3 bases: TGTGCCAGCAGCTTGGGACAGGCGAACTATGGCTACACCTTC. It is translated as CASSLGQANYGYTF.

J is TRBJ1-1 and V is TRBV9, with D possibly matching TRBD1 (5 bases). The V gene's germline CDR1 is SGDLS and CDR2 YYNGEE. Trimming pared 3 bases from V and 5 bases from J, leaving 14 bases between. CDR3 length: 14 amino acids. The CDR3 is CASSGGGERTEAFF. The CDR3 nucleotides read TGTGCCAGCAGCGGCGGGGGGGAGAGGACTGAAGCTTTCTTT.

V gene TRBV6-5 combines with J gene TRBJ2-7; D is undetermined. Germline CDR1 is MNHEY and CDR2 is SVGAGI. Trimming cost V 0 bases and J 4 bases, with 16 bases left between them. The CDR3 covers 16 residues. The DNA for the CDR3 is TGTGCCAGCAGTTACTCCGACCCCGACGACTTATACGAGCAGTACTTC. It is translated as CASSYSDPDDLYEQYF.

This chain joins TRBV11-2 and TRBJ1-1; D might be TRBD1 (6 bases). CDR1 and CDR2 (germline): SGHAT, FQNNGV. The CDR3 spans 16 residues. V was trimmed by 3 bases and J by 0 bases, leaving 14 bases between them. The CDR3 nucleotides read TGTGCCAGCAGCTTGGGGACATCTTTACTGAACACTGAAGCTTTCTTT. Protein: CASSLGTSLLNTEAFF.

The genes are TRBV5-6 and TRBJ2-1; TRBD2 might be the D (6 bases). Germline CDR1 is SGHDT and CDR2 is YYEEEE. V gave up 0 bases and J gave up 9 bases, with 16 bases separating them. This CDR3 has 15 amino acids. CDR3 protein: CASSLVGGAYGEQFF. The CDR3 nucleotides are TGTGCCAGCAGCTTGGTGGGGGGTGCTTACGGTGAGCAGTTCTTC.